The present entry profiles one TCR beta chain with its context. The antigen is not known. This clone may be a read error of a much larger clone one base away. This specimen comes from a study of blood T cells in healthy people across ages. Healthy Caucasians from Russia aged about 6 to 90 served as donors. Study results and caveats: Donors of long life had a larger count of naive CD4+ cells and greater diversity than aged donors.

Next came a second PCR, run for about 7 to 12 cycles, which used a sample-barcoded 5' primer along with a J-beta primer mix. Each of the cDNA molecules was tagged by a template-switch adaptor with 12 random nucleotides. Sequencing yielded, for each sample, at least 2.5 million paired-end reads carrying CDR3. Via MiXCR, TCRdb re-called the 5' RACE reads, giving one row per CDR3 protein. The table records fewer than 950,000 distinct CDR3 sequences, about 34% of them present only once. CDR3 length: 17 amino acids. Germline V gene lookup returns CDR1 MGHRA and CDR2 YSYEKL. This TCR came from a man between 18 and 29 years old in good health. The sample taken for sequencing was blood. This chain uses TRBV4-1 with TRBJ2-4; no clear D gene. The better agreement between TRBJ2-7 and the DNA end casts doubt on the J call. As DNA, the CDR3 is TGCGCCAGCAGCCAAGAGGGTCGAGGAATTGAGTCTCTCGAGCAGTACTTC. Translation gives CASSQEGRGIESLEQYF.